The source of this T cell receptor beta chain is a study of cytomegalovirus exposure and HLA in healthy donors. Study-level results: The study designated about 160 TCR beta chains cytomegalovirus-associated. Confirmation was obtained in vitro that a few CMV-associated chains are specific for CMV antigens. Most TCR sequences were rare, but some public TCRs occurred in many donors.

The CDR3 is made up of 14 amino acids. The ends were cut back, 6 bases at V and 5 bases at J, with 16 bases in the middle. Germline V CDR1 and CDR2: KGHSH, LQKENI. As for this clone: Its matching antigen is unknown.

TCRdb's table, derived via immunoSEQ multiplex PCR, lists solely in-frame clones and lacks some. Found here are about 98,000 clones, around 88% of them singletons; the top ten hold 3.9%. This receptor was taken from a woman between 25 and 40 years old in good health and CMV-seronegative. Sequenced material: PBMCs. V gene TRBV18 combines with J gene TRBJ1-2, with TRBD1 as a possible D gene (6 bases). CDR3 residues: CASSPGTSGYGYTF. The CDR3 DNA is TGTGCCAGCTCGCCCGGGACATCGGGGTATGGCTACACCTTC.